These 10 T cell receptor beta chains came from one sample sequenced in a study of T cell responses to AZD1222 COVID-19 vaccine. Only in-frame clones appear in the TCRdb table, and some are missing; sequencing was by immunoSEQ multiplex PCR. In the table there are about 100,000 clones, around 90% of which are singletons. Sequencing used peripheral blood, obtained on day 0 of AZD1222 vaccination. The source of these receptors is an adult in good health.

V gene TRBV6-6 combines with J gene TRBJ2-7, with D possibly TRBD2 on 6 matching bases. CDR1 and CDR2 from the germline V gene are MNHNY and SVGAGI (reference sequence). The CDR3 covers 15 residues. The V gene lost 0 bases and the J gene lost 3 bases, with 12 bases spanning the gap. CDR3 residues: CASSYSVSSGYEQYF. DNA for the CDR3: TGTGCCAGCAGTTACTCGGTTAGTAGCGGCTACGAGCAGTACTTC.

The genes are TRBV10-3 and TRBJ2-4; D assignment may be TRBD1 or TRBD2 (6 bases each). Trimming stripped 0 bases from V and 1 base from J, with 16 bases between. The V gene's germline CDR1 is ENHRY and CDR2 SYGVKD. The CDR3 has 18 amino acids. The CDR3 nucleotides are TGTGCCATCAGTGAGTCTTCGGGGGCTCAACTGGCCAAAAACATTCAGTACTTC. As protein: CAISESSGAQLAKNIQYF.

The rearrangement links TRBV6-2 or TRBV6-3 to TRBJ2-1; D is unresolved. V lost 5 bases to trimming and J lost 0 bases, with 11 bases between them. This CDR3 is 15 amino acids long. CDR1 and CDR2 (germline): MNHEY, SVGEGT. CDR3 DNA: TGTGCCAGCAGTCCCTCCGAGAGCTCCTACAATGAGCAGTTCTTC. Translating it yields CASSPSESSYNEQFF.

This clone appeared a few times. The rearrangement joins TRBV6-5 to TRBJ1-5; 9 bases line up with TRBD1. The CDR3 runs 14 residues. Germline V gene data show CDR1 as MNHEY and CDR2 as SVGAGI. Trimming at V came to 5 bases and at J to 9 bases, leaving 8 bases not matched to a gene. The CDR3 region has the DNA TGTGCCAGCAGTAACGGACAGGGGCCTTCGCCCCAGCATTTT. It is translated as CASSNGQGPSPQHF.

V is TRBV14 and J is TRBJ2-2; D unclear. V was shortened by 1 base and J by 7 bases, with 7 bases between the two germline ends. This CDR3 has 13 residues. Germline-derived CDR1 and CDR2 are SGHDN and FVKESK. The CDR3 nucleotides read TGTGCCAGCAGCCAAGTTGGGGTCGGGGAGCTGTTTTTT. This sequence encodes CASSQVGVGELFF. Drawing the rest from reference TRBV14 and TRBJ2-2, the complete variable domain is EAGVTQFPSHSVIEKGQTVTLRCDPISGHDNLYWYRRVMGKEIKFLLHFVKESKQDESGMPNNRFLAERTGGTYSTLKVQPAELEDSGVYFCASSQVGVGELFFGEGSRLTVL.

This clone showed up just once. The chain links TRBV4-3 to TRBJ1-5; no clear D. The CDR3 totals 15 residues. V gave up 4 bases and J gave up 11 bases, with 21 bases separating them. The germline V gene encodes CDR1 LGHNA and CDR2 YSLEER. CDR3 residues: CASSRFLLPGETQHF. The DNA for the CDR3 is TGCGCCAGCAGCCGTTTTTTGTTGCCCGGGGAGACCCAGCATTTT.

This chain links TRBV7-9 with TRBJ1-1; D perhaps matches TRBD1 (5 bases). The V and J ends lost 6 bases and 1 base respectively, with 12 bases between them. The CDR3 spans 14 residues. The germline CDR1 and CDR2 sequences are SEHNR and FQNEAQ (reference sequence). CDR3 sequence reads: CASRKSGQNTEAFF. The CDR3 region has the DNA TGTGCCAGCAGAAAGAGTGGACAGAACACTGAAGCTTTCTTT.

In DNA, the CDR3 is TGTGCCAGCAGCTTATACGGGAGCCTGAGCTCCTACAATGAGCAGTTCTTC. This translates into CASSLYGSLSSYNEQFF. The chain has TRBV7-8 and TRBJ2-1; D is perhaps TRBD2 (6 bases). Trimming cost V 2 bases and J 0 bases, with 14 bases left between them. The germline CDR1 and CDR2 sequences are SGHVS and FQNEAQ. This CDR3 is built from 17 residues.

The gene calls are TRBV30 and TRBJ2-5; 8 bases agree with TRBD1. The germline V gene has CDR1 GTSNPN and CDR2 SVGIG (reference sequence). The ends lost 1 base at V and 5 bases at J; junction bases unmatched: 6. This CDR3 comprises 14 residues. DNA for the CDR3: TGTGCCTGGAGTGGGGCAGGGGGCCGGGAGACCCAGTACTTC. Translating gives CAWSGAGGRETQYF.

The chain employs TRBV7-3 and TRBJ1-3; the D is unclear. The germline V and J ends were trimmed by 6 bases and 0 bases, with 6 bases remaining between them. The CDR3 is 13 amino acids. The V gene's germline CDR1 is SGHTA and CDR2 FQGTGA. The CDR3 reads CASRPSSGNTIYF. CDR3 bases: TGTGCCAGCAGACCAAGCTCTGGAAACACCATATATTTT.